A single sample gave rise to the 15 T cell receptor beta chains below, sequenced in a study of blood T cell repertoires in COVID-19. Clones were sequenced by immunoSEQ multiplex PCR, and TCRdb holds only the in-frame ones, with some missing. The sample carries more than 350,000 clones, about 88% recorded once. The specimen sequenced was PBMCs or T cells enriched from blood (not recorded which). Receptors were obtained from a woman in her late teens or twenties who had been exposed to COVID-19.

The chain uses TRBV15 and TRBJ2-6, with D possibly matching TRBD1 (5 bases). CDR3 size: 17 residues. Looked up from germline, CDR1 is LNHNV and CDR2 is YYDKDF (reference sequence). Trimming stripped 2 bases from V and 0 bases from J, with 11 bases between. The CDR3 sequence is CATSRKQQASGANVLTF. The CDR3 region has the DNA TGTGCCACCAGCAGAAAACAACAGGCCTCTGGGGCCAACGTCCTGACTTTC. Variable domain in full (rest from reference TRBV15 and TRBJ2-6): DAMVIQNPRYQVTQFGKPVTLSCSQTLNHNVMYWYQQKSSQAPKLLFHYYDKDFNNEADTPDNFQSRRPNTSFCFLDIRSPGLGDTAMYLCATSRKQQASGANVLTFGAGSRLTVL.

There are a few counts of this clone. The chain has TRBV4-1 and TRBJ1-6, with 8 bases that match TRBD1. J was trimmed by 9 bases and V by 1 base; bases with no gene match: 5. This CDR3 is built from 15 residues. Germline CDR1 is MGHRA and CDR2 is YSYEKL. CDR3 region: CASSQARTGRSPLHF. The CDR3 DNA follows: TGCGCCAGCAGCCAAGCTAGGACAGGGCGTTCACCCCTCCACTTT.

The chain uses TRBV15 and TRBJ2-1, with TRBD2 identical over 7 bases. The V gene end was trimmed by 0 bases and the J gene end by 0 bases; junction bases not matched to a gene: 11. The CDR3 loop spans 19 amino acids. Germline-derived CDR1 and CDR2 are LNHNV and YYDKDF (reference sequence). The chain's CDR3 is CATSRDRLRPGGSYNEQFF. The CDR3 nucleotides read TGTGCCACCAGCAGAGATCGGCTTAGACCGGGAGGCTCCTACAATGAGCAGTTCTTC.

The CDR3 loop is CASSAGTYNSPLHF. DNA of the CDR3: TGTGCCAGCAGTGCAGGCACCTATAATTCACCCCTCCACTTT. The V gene is TRBV25-1, the J gene TRBJ1-6; D ambiguous. From germline, CDR1 is MGHDK and CDR2 SYGVNS. V was shortened by 4 bases and J by 2 bases, with 6 bases between the two germline ends. The CDR3 loop spans 14 amino acids.

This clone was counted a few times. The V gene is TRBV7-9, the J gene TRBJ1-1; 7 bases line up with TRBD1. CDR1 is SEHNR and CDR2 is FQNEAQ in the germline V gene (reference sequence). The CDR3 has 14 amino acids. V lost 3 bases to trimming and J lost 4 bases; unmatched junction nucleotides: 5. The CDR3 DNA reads TGTGCCAGCAGCTTGCAGGGGGTGGGCACTGAAGCTTTCTTT. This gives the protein CASSLQGVGTEAFF.

CDR3: CASSLAPPTEAFF. The CDR3 DNA is TGCGCCAGCAGCTTGGCCCCCCCAACTGAAGCTTTCTTT. The chain uses TRBV5-1 and TRBJ1-1; D is unresolved. The CDR3 sequence is 13 residues long. CDR1 is SGHRS and CDR2 is YFSETQ in the germline V gene. Trimming shortened V by 0 bases and J by 5 bases, and 8 bases separated the two germline ends.

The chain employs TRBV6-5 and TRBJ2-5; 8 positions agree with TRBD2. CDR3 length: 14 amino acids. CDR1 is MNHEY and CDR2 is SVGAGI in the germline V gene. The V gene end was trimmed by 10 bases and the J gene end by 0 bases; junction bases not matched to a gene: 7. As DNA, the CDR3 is TGTGCCACCCGTCCACTAGCGGACCAAGAGACCCAGTACTTC. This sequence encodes CATRPLADQETQYF.

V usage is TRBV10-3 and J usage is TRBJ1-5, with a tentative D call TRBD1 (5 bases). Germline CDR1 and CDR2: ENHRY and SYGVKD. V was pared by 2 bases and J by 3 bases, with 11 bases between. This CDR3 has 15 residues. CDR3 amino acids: CAISETPGPNQPQHF. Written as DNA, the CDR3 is TGTGCCATCAGTGAGACGCCAGGGCCCAATCAGCCCCAGCATTTT.

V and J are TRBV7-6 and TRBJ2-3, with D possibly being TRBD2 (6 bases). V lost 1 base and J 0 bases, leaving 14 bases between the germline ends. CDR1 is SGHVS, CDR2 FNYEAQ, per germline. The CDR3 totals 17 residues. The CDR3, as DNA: TGTGCCAGCAGCTTAGGGCGAGCGGGCACTAGCACAGATACGCAGTATTTT. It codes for CASSLGRAGTSTDTQYF.

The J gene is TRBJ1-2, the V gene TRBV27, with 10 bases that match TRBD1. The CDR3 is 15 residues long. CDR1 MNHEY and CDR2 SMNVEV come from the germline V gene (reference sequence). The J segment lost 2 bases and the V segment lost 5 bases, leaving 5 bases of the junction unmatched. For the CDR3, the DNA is TGTGCCAGCAGTAAACCGGGACAGGGGAACTATGGCTACACCTTC. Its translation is CASSKPGQGNYGYTF.

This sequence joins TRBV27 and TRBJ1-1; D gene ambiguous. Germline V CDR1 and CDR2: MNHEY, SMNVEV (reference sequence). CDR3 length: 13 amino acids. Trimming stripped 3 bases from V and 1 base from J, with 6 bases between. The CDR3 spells CASSLTWNTEAFF. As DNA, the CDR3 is TGTGCCAGCAGTTTGACATGGAACACTGAAGCTTTCTTT.

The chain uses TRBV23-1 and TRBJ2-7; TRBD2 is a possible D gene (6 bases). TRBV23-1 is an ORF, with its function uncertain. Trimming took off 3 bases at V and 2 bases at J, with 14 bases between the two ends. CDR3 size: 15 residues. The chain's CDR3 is CASSHRGLSAYEQYF. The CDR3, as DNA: TGCGCCAGCAGTCATCGGGGACTCTCGGCCTACGAGCAGTACTTC.

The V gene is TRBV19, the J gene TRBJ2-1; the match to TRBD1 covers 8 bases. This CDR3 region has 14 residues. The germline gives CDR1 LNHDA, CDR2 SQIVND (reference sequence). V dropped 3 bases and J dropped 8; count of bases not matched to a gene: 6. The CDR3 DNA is TGTGCCAGTAGTATGCCGACAGGGGTGGATGAGCAGTTCTTC. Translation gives CASSMPTGVDEQFF.

CDR3 in DNA: TGTGCCAGCAGTGAAGCAGGGTCTCCTTACGAGCAGTACTTC. Translation: CASSEAGSPYEQYF. The gene calls are TRBV25-1 and TRBJ2-7; tentative D call: TRBD1 (5 bases). V was shortened by 2 bases and J by 4 bases, with 12 bases between the two germline ends. From germline, CDR1 is MGHDK and CDR2 SYGVNS. The CDR3 consists of 14 residues.

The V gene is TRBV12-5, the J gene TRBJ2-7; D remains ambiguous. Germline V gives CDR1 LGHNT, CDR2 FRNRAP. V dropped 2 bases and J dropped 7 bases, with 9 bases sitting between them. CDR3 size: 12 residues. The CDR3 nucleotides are TGTGCTAGTGGTTTGAGGATGCGGGAGCAGTACTTC. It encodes CASGLRMREQYF.